The rows below give T cell receptor beta chains drawn from one sample of a study of T cells after yellow fever vaccination. MiXCR was run by TCRdb on the 5' RACE reads, yielding one entry per CDR3 protein. The table records 300,000 or so distinct CDR3 sequences, less than 9.5% of them present only once. This specimen consisted of CD4+ T cells sorted from PBMCs, obtained 5 days after the yellow fever booster vaccination. The receptors derive from a man aged 18 to 35 who received the YFV17D yellow fever vaccine. CDR3s include the opening cysteine and the closing phenylalanine or tryptophan. A D gene is named only where the DNA matches it firmly. For some rows the clone size is stated as once, few or many, or as a class when expanded; others skip it.

clone size: NA
CDR3 length: 16
V gene: TRBV7-2
J gene: TRBJ2-1
D gene: TRBD1
CDR3 DNA: TGTGCCAGCAGCCACCCGCCGGGACAGGGTGGGCATGAGCAGTTCTTC
CDR3 protein: CASSHPPGQGGHEQFF

clone size: many
CDR3 length: 15
V gene: TRBV7-2
J gene: TRBJ2-1
D gene: NA
CDR3 DNA: TGTGCCAGCAGCACCCTAAGTGGGGTCTACAATGAGCAGTTCTTC
CDR3 protein: CASSTLSGVYNEQFF

clone size: few
CDR3 length: 14
V gene: TRBV7-2
J gene: TRBJ1-1
D gene: TRBD1
CDR3 DNA: TGTGCCAGCAGACGGGACAGGGATGTGGCTGAAGCTTTCTTT
CDR3 protein: CASRRDRDVAEAFF

clone size: NA
CDR3 length: 16
V gene: TRBV15
J gene: TRBJ1-3
D gene: NA
CDR3 DNA: TGTGCCACCAGCGCTGAGCCCCCCGGACCCGTGTGGGACATATATTTT
CDR3 protein: CATSAEPPGPVWDIYF

clone size: few
CDR3 length: 13
V gene: TRBV4-1
J gene: TRBJ2-5
D gene: NA
CDR3 DNA: TGCGCCAGCAGCCCAGGGGCCCGGGAGACCCAGTACTTC
CDR3 protein: CASSPGARETQYF

clone size: NA
CDR3 length: 15
V gene: TRBV12-3/TRBV12-4
J gene: TRBJ2-5
D gene: NA
CDR3 DNA: TGTGCCAGCAGTCCCCCAGGGCTACTCGGGGAGACCCAGTACTTC
CDR3 protein: CASSPPGLLGETQYF

clone size: NA
CDR3 length: 14
V gene: TRBV5-6
J gene: TRBJ1-1
D gene: NA
CDR3 DNA: TGTGCCAGCAGCGTCGAACAGGGGAACACTGAAGCTTTCTTT
CDR3 protein: CASSVEQGNTEAFF

clone size: many
CDR3 length: 15
V gene: TRBV12-3/TRBV12-4
J gene: TRBJ2-3
D gene: NA
CDR3 DNA: TGTGCCAGCAGTTCCTGGGGGGGGCCCACAGATACGCAGTATTTT
CDR3 protein: CASSSWGGPTDTQYF

clone size: many
CDR3 length: 13
V gene: TRBV7-2
J gene: TRBJ2-1
D gene: NA
CDR3 DNA: TGTGCCAGCAGCCCACGGGCAGGGAATGAGCAGTTCTTC
CDR3 protein: CASSPRAGNEQFF

clone size: few
CDR3 length: 16
V gene: TRBV5-1
J gene: TRBJ2-4
D gene: NA
CDR3 DNA: TGCGCCAGCAGCTGGGGTCCGGGACAAGTCGGTAACATTCAGTACTTC
CDR3 protein: CASSWGPGQVGNIQYF

clone size: many
CDR3 length: 17
V gene: TRBV5-5
J gene: TRBJ2-1
D gene: NA
CDR3 DNA: TGTGCCAGCAGCCAGATTTATACAGGGAGTCCATACAATGAGCAGTTCTTC
CDR3 protein: CASSQIYTGSPYNEQFF

clone size: few
CDR3 length: 14
V gene: TRBV6-5
J gene: TRBJ2-1
D gene: NA
CDR3 DNA: TGTGCCAGCAGTCTTAGACACTTGGGAAATGAGCAGTTCTTC
CDR3 protein: CASSLRHLGNEQFF

clone size: many
CDR3 length: 14
V gene: TRBV29-1
J gene: TRBJ2-5
D gene: NA
CDR3 DNA: TGCAGCGTTGGGCTCGGATTAGCGCAGGAGACCCAGTACTTC
CDR3 protein: CSVGLGLAQETQYF

clone size: many
CDR3 length: 15
V gene: TRBV7-9
J gene: TRBJ2-3
D gene: NA
CDR3 DNA: TGTGCCAGCAGCTTCGGGGGGCCTAACACAGATACGCAGTATTTT
CDR3 protein: CASSFGGPNTDTQYF

clone size: few
CDR3 length: 17
V gene: TRBV5-1
J gene: TRBJ2-2
D gene: TRBD2
CDR3 DNA: TGCGCCAGCACACCCGCTTGGGGGGGATCGAACACCGGGGAGCTGTTTTTT
CDR3 protein: CASTPAWGGSNTGELFF

clone size: few
CDR3 length: 16
V gene: TRBV12-3/TRBV12-4
J gene: TRBJ2-5
D gene: TRBD1
CDR3 DNA: TGTGCCAGCAGTCCCAGGGGACAGGGGGCGTTGGAGACCCAGTACTTC
CDR3 protein: CASSPRGQGALETQYF

clone size: few
CDR3 length: 16
V gene: TRBV4-1
J gene: TRBJ1-4
D gene: TRBD1
CDR3 DNA: TGCGCCAGCAGCCAACCCGGACAGGGGGCATCTGGAAAACTGTTTTTT
CDR3 protein: CASSQPGQGASGKLFF

clone size: few
CDR3 length: 12
V gene: TRBV29-1
J gene: TRBJ1-1
D gene: TRBD1
CDR3 DNA: TGCAGCGAGACAGGGAAGAACACTGAAGCTTTCTTT
CDR3 protein: CSETGKNTEAFF

clone size: few
CDR3 length: 13
V gene: TRBV10-1
J gene: TRBJ1-2
D gene: NA
CDR3 DNA: TGCGCCAGCAGTGACGGGACCGATTATGGCTACACCTTC
CDR3 protein: CASSDGTDYGYTF

clone size: many
CDR3 length: 18
V gene: TRBV7-9
J gene: TRBJ2-7
D gene: TRBD2
CDR3 DNA: TGTGCCAGCAGCTCCATGGGACTAGCGGGGGGACCATCCTACGAGCAGTACTTC
CDR3 protein: CASSSMGLAGGPSYEQYF

clone size: NA
CDR3 length: 17
V gene: TRBV28
J gene: TRBJ2-2
D gene: TRBD1
CDR3 DNA: TGTGCCAGCAGTTCGCCCCGACAGGGGGCGAACACCGGGGAGCTGTTTTTT
CDR3 protein: CASSSPRQGANTGELFF

clone size: NA
CDR3 length: 13
V gene: TRBV12-3/TRBV12-4
J gene: TRBJ2-5
D gene: TRBD1
CDR3 DNA: TGTGCCAGCAAAAGGGGGCTCGAGGAGACCCAGTACTTC
CDR3 protein: CASKRGLEETQYF

clone size: few
CDR3 length: 13
V gene: TRBV11-2
J gene: TRBJ1-5
D gene: NA
CDR3 DNA: TGTGCCAGCAGCTTAGATCAGGCAGACCGGAAGCATTTT
CDR3 protein: CASSLDQADRKHF

clone size: NA
CDR3 length: 13
V gene: TRBV11-2
J gene: TRBJ1-2
D gene: NA
CDR3 DNA: TGTGCCAGCAGCCCCCAACCCGGCAATGGCTACACCTTC
CDR3 protein: CASSPQPGNGYTF

clone size: few
CDR3 length: 15
V gene: TRBV12-3/TRBV12-4
J gene: TRBJ2-2
D gene: NA
CDR3 DNA: TGTGCCAGCAGCGGACGAGGAGCCAACCCCGGGGAGCTGTTTTTT
CDR3 protein: CASSGRGANPGELFF

clone size: NA
CDR3 length: 12
V gene: TRBV10-2
J gene: TRBJ1-2
D gene: NA
CDR3 DNA: TGCGCCAGCAGTGGGCAGGGCCAAGGCTACACCTTC
CDR3 protein: CASSGQGQGYTF

clone size: NA
CDR3 length: 15
V gene: TRBV7-6
J gene: TRBJ2-3
D gene: NA
CDR3 DNA: TGTGCCAGCAGCTTTAGCAACCCCGCGAGGGATACGCAGTATTTT
CDR3 protein: CASSFSNPARDTQYF

clone size: NA
CDR3 length: 11
V gene: TRBV20-1
J gene: TRBJ1-1
D gene: NA
CDR3 DNA: TGCAGGGCCTGGGGGAACACTGAAGCTTTCTTT
CDR3 protein: CRAWGNTEAFF

clone size: NA
CDR3 length: 12
V gene: TRBV20-1
J gene: TRBJ2-7
D gene: NA
CDR3 DNA: TGCAGTGCTGGACGACTAGGCTACGAGCAGTACTTC
CDR3 protein: CSAGRLGYEQYF

clone size: few
CDR3 length: 15
V gene: TRBV3-1
J gene: TRBJ1-5
D gene: NA
CDR3 DNA: TGTGCCAGCAGCCACGCCGAGGGCGGCAATCAGCCCCAGCATTTT
CDR3 protein: CASSHAEGGNQPQHF

clone size: NA
CDR3 length: 18
V gene: TRBV3-1
J gene: TRBJ2-6
D gene: TRBD1
CDR3 DNA: TGTGCCAGCAGCCTCGACAGGGGCCAACTCTCTGGGGCCAACGTCCTGACTTTC
CDR3 protein: CASSLDRGQLSGANVLTF

clone size: few
CDR3 length: 17
V gene: TRBV7-2
J gene: TRBJ1-3
D gene: TRBD1
CDR3 DNA: TGTGCCAGCAGTCATGTGAGGGACAGTTACTCTGGAAACACCATATATTTT
CDR3 protein: CASSHVRDSYSGNTIYF

clone size: few
CDR3 length: 15
V gene: TRBV5-1
J gene: TRBJ2-2
D gene: NA
CDR3 DNA: TGCGCCAGCAGCTCTCCCGAACGAGGCACCGGGGAGCTGTTTTTT
CDR3 protein: CASSSPERGTGELFF

clone size: many
CDR3 length: 15
V gene: TRBV4-3
J gene: TRBJ1-2
D gene: NA
CDR3 DNA: TGCGCCAGCAGTCAAGTGCTTGGGGGAAGGGGTGGCTACACCTTC
CDR3 protein: CASSQVLGGRGGYTF

clone size: many
CDR3 length: 13
V gene: TRBV5-1
J gene: TRBJ2-7
D gene: TRBD2
CDR3 DNA: TGCGCCAGCCAACTAGCGGGGGGCAACGAGCAGTACTTC
CDR3 protein: CASQLAGGNEQYF

clone size: few
CDR3 length: 14
V gene: TRBV30
J gene: TRBJ1-1
D gene: TRBD1
CDR3 DNA: TGTGCCTGGTACAGGGGGCGGGTGAACACTGAAGCTTTCTTT
CDR3 protein: CAWYRGRVNTEAFF

clone size: NA
CDR3 length: 15
V gene: TRBV12-3/TRBV12-4
J gene: TRBJ1-5
D gene: TRBD1
CDR3 DNA: TGTGCCAGTAGAAGCCCGGGACAGCGCTATCAGCCCCAGCATTTT
CDR3 protein: CASRSPGQRYQPQHF

clone size: once
CDR3 length: 15
V gene: TRBV20-1
J gene: TRBJ1-2
D gene: NA
CDR3 DNA: TGCAGTGCTAGAAAGGCGGGGGGGCTTGTCTATGGCTACACCTTC
CDR3 protein: CSARKAGGLVYGYTF

clone size: few
CDR3 length: 16
V gene: TRBV7-9
J gene: TRBJ1-6
D gene: TRBD1
CDR3 DNA: TGTGCCAGCAGCTTAGCCTACGGTCGAGGGGGCTCACCCCTCCACTTT
CDR3 protein: CASSLAYGRGGSPLHF

clone size: NA
CDR3 length: 16
V gene: TRBV9
J gene: TRBJ2-2
D gene: TRBD2
CDR3 DNA: TGTGCCAGCAGCGTAGGTGGTAGCGGGGTCACCGGGGAGCTGTTTTTT
CDR3 protein: CASSVGGSGVTGELFF

clone size: many
CDR3 length: 12
V gene: TRBV11-2
J gene: TRBJ2-7
D gene: NA
CDR3 DNA: TGTGCCAGCAGCTTAGGACAGAGAGAGCAGTACTTC
CDR3 protein: CASSLGQREQYF

clone size: few
CDR3 length: 17
V gene: TRBV15
J gene: TRBJ2-6
D gene: NA
CDR3 DNA: TGTGCCACCAGCAGAGAAGCACGGGGATCTGGGGCCAACGTCCTGACTTTC
CDR3 protein: CATSREARGSGANVLTF

clone size: NA
CDR3 length: 16
V gene: TRBV4-3
J gene: TRBJ2-3
D gene: TRBD2
CDR3 DNA: TGCGCCAGCAGCCAAGGGCTAGCGGGGGGCGGTCATACGCAGTATTTT
CDR3 protein: CASSQGLAGGGHTQYF

clone size: many
CDR3 length: 18
V gene: TRBV5-4
J gene: TRBJ2-2
D gene: NA
CDR3 DNA: TGTGCCAGCAGTCCGATCGGGGCGGGGGCCCAAAACACCGGGGAGCTGTTTTTT
CDR3 protein: CASSPIGAGAQNTGELFF

clone size: NA
CDR3 length: 17
V gene: TRBV4-1
J gene: TRBJ2-5
D gene: TRBD2
CDR3 DNA: TGCGCCAGCAGCCAAGGATTTTTGGGCGGGGGGTTGGAGACCCAGTACTTC
CDR3 protein: CASSQGFLGGGLETQYF

clone size: NA
CDR3 length: 14
V gene: TRBV27
J gene: TRBJ2-2
D gene: TRBD2
CDR3 DNA: TGTGCCAGCACGAACGGGGGGGCGGCAGGGGAGCTGTTTTTT
CDR3 protein: CASTNGGAAGELFF

clone size: few
CDR3 length: 15
V gene: TRBV6-2/TRBV6-3
J gene: TRBJ2-7
D gene: TRBD1
CDR3 DNA: TGTGCCAGCAGACGCCAGGGGGCCGTCGGGTACGAGCAGTACTTC
CDR3 protein: CASRRQGAVGYEQYF

clone size: few
CDR3 length: 15
V gene: TRBV4-1
J gene: TRBJ1-5
D gene: NA
CDR3 DNA: TGCGCCAGCAGCCAAGAAGCGGGGAACAATCAGCCCCAGCATTTT
CDR3 protein: CASSQEAGNNQPQHF